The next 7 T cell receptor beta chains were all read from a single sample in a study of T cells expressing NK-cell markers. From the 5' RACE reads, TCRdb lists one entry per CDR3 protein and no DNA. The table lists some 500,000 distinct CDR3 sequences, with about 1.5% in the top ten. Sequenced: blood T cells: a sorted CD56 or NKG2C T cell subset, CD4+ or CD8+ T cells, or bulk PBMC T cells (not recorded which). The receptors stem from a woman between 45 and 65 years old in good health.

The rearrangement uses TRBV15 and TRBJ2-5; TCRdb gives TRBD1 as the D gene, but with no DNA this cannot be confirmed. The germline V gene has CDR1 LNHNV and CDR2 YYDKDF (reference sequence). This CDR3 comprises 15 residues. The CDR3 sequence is CATSYGPRAVETQYF.

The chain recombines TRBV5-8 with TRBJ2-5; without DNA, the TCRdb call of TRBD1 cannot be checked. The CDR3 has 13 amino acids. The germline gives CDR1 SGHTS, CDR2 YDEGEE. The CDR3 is CASSFPGGKTQYF.

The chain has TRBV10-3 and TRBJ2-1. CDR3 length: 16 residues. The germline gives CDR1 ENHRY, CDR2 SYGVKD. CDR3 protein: CAISESKRSTYNEQFF.

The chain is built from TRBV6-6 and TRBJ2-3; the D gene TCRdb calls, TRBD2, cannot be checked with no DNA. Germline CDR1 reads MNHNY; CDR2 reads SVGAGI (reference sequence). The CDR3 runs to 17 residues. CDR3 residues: CASSYPSAGVGTDTQYF.

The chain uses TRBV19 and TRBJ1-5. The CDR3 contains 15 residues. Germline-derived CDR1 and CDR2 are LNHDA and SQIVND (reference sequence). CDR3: CASSMRNGGNQPQHF.

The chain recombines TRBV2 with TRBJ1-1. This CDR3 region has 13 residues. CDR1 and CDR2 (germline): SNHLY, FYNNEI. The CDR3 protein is CASSETAGLVAFF.

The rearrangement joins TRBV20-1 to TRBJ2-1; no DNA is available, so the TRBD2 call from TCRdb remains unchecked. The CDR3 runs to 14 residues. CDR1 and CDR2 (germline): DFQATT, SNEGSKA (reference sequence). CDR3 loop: CSATKRETYNEQFF.